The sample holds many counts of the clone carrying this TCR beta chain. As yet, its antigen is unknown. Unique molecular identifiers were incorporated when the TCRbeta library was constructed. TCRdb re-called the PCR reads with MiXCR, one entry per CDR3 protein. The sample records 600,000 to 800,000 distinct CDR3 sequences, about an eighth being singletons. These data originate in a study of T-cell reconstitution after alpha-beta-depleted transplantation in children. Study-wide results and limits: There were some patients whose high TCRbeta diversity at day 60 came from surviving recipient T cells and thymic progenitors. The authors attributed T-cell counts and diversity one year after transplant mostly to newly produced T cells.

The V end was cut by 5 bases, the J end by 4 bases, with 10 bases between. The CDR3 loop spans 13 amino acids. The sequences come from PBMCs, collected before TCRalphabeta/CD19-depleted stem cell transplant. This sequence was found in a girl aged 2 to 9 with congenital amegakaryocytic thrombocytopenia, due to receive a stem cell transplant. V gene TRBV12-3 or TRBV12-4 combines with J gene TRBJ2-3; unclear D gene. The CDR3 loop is CASSPRPPDTQYF. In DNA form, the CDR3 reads TGTGCCAGCAGTCCAAGACCCCCAGATACGCAGTATTTT.